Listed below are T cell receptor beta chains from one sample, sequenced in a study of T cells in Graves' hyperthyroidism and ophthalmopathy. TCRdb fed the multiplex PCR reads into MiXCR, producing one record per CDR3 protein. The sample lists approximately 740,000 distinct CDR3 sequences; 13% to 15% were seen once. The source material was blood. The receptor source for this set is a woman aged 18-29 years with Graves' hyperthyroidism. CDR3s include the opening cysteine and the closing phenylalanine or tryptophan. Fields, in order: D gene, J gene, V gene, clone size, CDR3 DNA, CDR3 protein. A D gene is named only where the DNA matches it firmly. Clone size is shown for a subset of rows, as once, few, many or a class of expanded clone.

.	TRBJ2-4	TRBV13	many	TGTGCCAGCAGCTTATTCGAGACGGACATTCAGTACTTC	CASSLFETDIQYF
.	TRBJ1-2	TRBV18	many	TGTGCCAGCTCACCCTCGGCCAGAAACTATGGCTACACCTTC	CASSPSARNYGYTF
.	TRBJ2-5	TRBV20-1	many	TGCAGTGCCGTCCCGGGATCCACCCAAGAGACCCAGTACTTC	CSAVPGSTQETQYF
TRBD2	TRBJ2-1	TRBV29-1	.	TGCAGCGTGATGGGACTAGCGGGAGAGGGGTCCTACAATGAGCAGTTCTTC	CSVMGLAGEGSYNEQFF
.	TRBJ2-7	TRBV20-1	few	TGCAGTGCCAGGTGGGACGGACCCTACGAGCAGTACTTC	CSARWDGPYEQYF
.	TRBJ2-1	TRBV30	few	TGTGCCTGGAGTCCTGACGGCCTCGGGCAGTTCTTC	CAWSPDGLGQFF
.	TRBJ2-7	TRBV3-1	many	TGTGCCAGCAGCCTCGCCGGGACCCGTTCCCGCGAGCAGTACTTC	CASSLAGTRSREQYF
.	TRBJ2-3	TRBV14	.	TGTGCCAGCAGCCGCCCCAGGACCTCATCAGATACGCAGTATTTT	CASSRPRTSSDTQYF
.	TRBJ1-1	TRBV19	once	TGTGCCAGTAGTCTTGGGGGGGGATCTTTGATGAACACTGAAGCTTTCTTT	CASSLGGGSLMNTEAFF
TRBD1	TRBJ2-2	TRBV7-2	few	TGTGCCAGCAGCTTAGCCAGGGGGAGACGAGGCGGGGAGCTGTTTTTT	CASSLARGRRGGELFF
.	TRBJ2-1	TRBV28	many	TGTGCCAGCAGTAGCGCCCCCTACAATGAGCAGTTCTTC	CASSSAPYNEQFF
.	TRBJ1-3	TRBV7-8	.	TGTGCCAGCAGCTTCGAAGCGTCCCACTCTGGAAACACCATATATTTT	CASSFEASHSGNTIYF
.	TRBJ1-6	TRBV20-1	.	TGCAGTGCCAGCAGGGGTGATTCACCCCTCCACTTT	CSASRGDSPLHF
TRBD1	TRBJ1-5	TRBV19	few	TGTGCCAGTAGCATCGGGACAGGGAGGGGAGTTCAGCCCCAGCATTTT	CASSIGTGRGVQPQHF
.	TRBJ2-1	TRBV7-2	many	TGTGCCAGCAGCCCCAGCGAGAGGGTAGATGAGCAGTTCTTC	CASSPSERVDEQFF
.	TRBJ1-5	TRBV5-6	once	TGTGCCAGCACCAGATATATCGTTCAAGGTCAGCCCCAGCATTTT	CASTRYIVQGQPQHF
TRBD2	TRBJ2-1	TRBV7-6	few	TGTGCCAGCAGCCCTGGGACTAGCGGTAATCGCAATGAGCAGTTCTTC	CASSPGTSGNRNEQFF
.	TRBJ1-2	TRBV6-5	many	TGTGCCAGCAGTTACTCCCCGGGAAACAACTATGGCTACACCTTC	CASSYSPGNNYGYTF
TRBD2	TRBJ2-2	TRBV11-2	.	TGTGCCAGCAGTTCTAGGGGCGGGAGCGGTGGCGGGGAGCTGTTTTTT	CASSSRGGSGGGELFF
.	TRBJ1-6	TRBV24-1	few	TGTGCCACCAGTGAGACCCGTAATTCACCCCTCCACTTT	CATSETRNSPLHF
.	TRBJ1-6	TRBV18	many	TGTGCCAGCTCACCGGGAACCGGGACCCGGCCCCTCCACTTT	CASSPGTGTRPLHF
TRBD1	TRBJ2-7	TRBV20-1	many	TGCAGTGCTATGACCGGGACAGGGGCCGACGAGCAGTACTTC	CSAMTGTGADEQYF
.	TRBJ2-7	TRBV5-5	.	TGTGCCAGCAGCTTCCTTACACCGGAGAGGGAGCAGTACTTC	CASSFLTPEREQYF
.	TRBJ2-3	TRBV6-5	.	TGTGCCAGCAGTTACAGTTCGGGACTGATACGAAGGGCCACAGATACGCAGTATTTT	CASSYSSGLIRRATDTQYF
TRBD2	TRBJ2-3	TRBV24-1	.	TGTGCCACCAGTGATCCTAGCGGGCGCACAGATACGCAGTATTTT	CATSDPSGRTDTQYF
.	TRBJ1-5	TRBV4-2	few	TGTGCCAGCAGGGGATCGGGGAATAGCAATCAGCCCCAGCATTTT	CASRGSGNSNQPQHF
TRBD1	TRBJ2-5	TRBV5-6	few	TGTGCCAGCAGCACGCAAATAACCGGGACAGAAGAGACCCAGTACTTC	CASSTQITGTEETQYF
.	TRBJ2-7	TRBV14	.	TGTGCCAGCAGCCAACAAGGGAAATCCTACTACGAGCAGTACTTC	CASSQQGKSYYEQYF
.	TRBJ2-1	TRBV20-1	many	TGCAGTGCTCCATTGATGGATGAGCAGTTCTTC	CSAPLMDEQFF
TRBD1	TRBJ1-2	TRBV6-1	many	TGTGCCAGCAGTAGGGGACAGGGGGCGCCTGGCTACACCTTC	CASSRGQGAPGYTF
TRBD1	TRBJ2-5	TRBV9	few	TGTGCCAGCAGCGTAGGGGCGCAGGGGGCGGGCGAGACCCAGTACTTC	CASSVGAQGAGETQYF
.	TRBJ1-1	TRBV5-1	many	TGCGCCAGCAGCTTTACTGAGGGTTTGAACACTGAAGCTTTCTTT	CASSFTEGLNTEAFF
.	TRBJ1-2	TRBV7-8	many	TGTGCCAGCAGCTTAGTTCTTGCCCCCGCTAACTATGGCTACACCTTC	CASSLVLAPANYGYTF
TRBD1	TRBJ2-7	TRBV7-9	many	TGTGCCAGCAGCTTAGTTGGGACAGGGACCTACGAGCAGTACTTC	CASSLVGTGTYEQYF
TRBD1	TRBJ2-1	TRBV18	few	TGTGCCAGCTCCACCGGGACAGGGCGTGGTGAGCAGTTCTTC	CASSTGTGRGEQFF
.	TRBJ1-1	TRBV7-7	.	TGTGCCAGCAGCCCTAGACCCGGTACTGAAGCTTTCTTT	CASSPRPGTEAFF
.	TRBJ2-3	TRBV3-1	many	TGTGCCAGCAGCCAAGAAGGCCAGTACGGGTTTGACACAGATACGCAGTATTTT	CASSQEGQYGFDTDTQYF
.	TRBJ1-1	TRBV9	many	TGTGCCAGCAGCGTATCCCTGAACACTGAAGCTTTCTTT	CASSVSLNTEAFF
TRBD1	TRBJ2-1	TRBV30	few	TGTGCCTGGATACTTAAACAGGGGGCCAATGAGCAGTTCTTC	CAWILKQGANEQFF
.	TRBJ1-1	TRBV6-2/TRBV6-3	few	TGTGCCAGCGGCGGTCGGTTGAACACTGAAGCTTTCTTT	CASGGRLNTEAFF
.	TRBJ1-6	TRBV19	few	TGTACCAGTAGTTTGGGCCCGCTTCAAAGCCATAATTCACCCCTCCACTTT	CTSSLGPLQSHNSPLHF
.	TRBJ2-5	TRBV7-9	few	TGTGCCAGCAGCCTTAGGAGGCTAGAGACCCAGTACTTC	CASSLRRLETQYF
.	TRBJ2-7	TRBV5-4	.	TGTGCCAGCACCATGGGGACCGCGTCCGTTTCGGGCGAGCAGTACTTC	CASTMGTASVSGEQYF
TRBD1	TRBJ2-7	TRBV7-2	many	TGTGCCAGCAGCTTTGACAGGGGAGCCTACGAGCAGTACTTC	CASSFDRGAYEQYF
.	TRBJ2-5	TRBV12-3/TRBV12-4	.	TGTGCCACAAGAGACCCTTTAAGGGAGACCCAGTACTTC	CATRDPLRETQYF
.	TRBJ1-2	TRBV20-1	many	TGCAGTGCTAGTGAGAGGGGCGCCGGCTATGGCTACACCTTC	CSASERGAGYGYTF
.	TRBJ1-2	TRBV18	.	TGTGCCAGCGCCCTCCGAATCACCGAACAGGTCTGGGCCTTC	CASALRITEQVWAF
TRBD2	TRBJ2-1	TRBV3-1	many	TGTGCCAGCAGCCAAGAGGGACTAGCCCCTCTGTTCTTC	CASSQEGLAPLFF
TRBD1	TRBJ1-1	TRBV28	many	TGTGCCAGCAGTTTAGGTGGCAGGGGGACTGAAGCTTTCTTT	CASSLGGRGTEAFF
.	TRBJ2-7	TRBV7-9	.	TGTGCCAGCAGCTTAGCGTCGTATACCTACGAGCAGTACTTC	CASSLASYTYEQYF
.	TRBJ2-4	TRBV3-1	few	TGTGCCAGCAGCGGGGTGCAAGCCAAAAACATTCAGTACTTC	CASSGVQAKNIQYF
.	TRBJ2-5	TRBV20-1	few	TGCAGTGCTAGAGGTGGGTTAACACCTCGGGCCCAGTGCTTC	CSARGGLTPRAQCF
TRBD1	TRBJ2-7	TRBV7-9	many	TGTGCCAGCAATCCGGGACAGGGGATCCACGAGCAGTACTTC	CASNPGQGIHEQYF
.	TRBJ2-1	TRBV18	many	TGTGCCAGCTCACCAACAAACTACAATGAGCAGTTCTTC	CASSPTNYNEQFF